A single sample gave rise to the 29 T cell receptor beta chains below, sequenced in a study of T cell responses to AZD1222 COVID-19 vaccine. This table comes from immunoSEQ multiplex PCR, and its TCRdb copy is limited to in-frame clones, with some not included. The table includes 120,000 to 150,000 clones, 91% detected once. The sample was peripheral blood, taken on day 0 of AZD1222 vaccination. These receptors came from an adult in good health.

The CDR3 bases are TGTGCCAGCAGTTATTTGACTGGTGAGCTGTTTTTT. Protein product: CASSYLTGELFF. V is TRBV6-5 and J is TRBJ2-2; D remains unclear. Deletions cut 3 bases from V and 11 bases from J, with 10 bases between. This CDR3 has 12 residues. Looked up from germline, CDR1 is MNHEY and CDR2 is SVGAGI.

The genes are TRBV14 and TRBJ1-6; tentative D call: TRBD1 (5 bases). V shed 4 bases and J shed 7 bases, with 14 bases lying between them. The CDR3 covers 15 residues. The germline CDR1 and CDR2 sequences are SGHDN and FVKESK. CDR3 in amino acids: CASSPTGGSNSPLHF. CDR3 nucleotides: TGTGCCAGCAGCCCCACGGGGGGTAGCAATTCACCCCTCCACTTT. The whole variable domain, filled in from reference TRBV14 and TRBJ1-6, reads EAGVTQFPSHSVIEKGQTVTLRCDPISGHDNLYWYRRVMGKEIKFLLHFVKESKQDESGMPNNRFLAERTGGTYSTLKVQPAELEDSGVYFCASSPTGGSNSPLHFGNGTRLTVT.

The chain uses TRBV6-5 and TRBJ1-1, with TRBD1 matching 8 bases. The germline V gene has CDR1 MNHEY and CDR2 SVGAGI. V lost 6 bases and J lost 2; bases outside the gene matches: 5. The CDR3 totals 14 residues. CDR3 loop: CASRQDRENTEAFF. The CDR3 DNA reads TGTGCCAGCAGACAGGACAGGGAAAACACTGAAGCTTTCTTT.

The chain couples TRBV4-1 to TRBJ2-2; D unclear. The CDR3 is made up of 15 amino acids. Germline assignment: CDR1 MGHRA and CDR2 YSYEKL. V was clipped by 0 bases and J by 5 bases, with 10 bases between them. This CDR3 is CASSQDRLRTGELFF. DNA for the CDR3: TGCGCCAGCAGCCAAGATAGGCTTCGAACCGGGGAGCTGTTTTTT.

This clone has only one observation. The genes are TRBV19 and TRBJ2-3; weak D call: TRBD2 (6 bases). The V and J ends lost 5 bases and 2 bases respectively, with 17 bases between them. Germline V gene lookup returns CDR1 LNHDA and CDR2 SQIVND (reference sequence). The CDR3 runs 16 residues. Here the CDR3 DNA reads TGTGCCAGTAGTCTAACAGTGGGGGGTGTCACAGATACGCAGTATTTT. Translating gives CASSLTVGGVTDTQYF.

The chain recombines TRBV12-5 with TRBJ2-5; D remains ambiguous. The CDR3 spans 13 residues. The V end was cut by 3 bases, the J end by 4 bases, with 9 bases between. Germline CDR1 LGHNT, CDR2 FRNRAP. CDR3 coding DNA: TGTGCTAGTGGTTTTTCCCGGGCAGAGACCCAGTACTTC. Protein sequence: CASGFSRAETQYF.

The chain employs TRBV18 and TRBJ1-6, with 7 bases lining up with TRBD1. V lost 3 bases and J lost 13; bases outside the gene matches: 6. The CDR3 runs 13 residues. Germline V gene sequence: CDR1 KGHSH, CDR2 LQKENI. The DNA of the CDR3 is TGTGCCAGCTCACCGGAAACAGGGGTTCCCCTCCACTTT. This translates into CASSPETGVPLHF.

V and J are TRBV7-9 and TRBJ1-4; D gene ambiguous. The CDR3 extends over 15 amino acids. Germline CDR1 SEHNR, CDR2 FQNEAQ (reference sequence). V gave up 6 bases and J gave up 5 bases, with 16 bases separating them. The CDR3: CASRSPGLVNEKLFF. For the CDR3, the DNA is TGTGCCAGCAGATCACCGGGCCTTGTGAATGAAAAACTGTTTTTT.

The CDR3 protein is CASSYKGQTQYF. The CDR3 DNA reads as TGTGCCAGCAGTTACAAGGGACAGACCCAGTACTTC. The V gene is TRBV6-5, the J gene TRBJ2-5; the D gene could be TRBD1 or TRBD2 (5 bases each). The germline gives CDR1 MNHEY, CDR2 SVGAGI. Trimming cost V 2 bases and J 6 bases, with 7 bases left between them. This CDR3 comprises 12 residues.

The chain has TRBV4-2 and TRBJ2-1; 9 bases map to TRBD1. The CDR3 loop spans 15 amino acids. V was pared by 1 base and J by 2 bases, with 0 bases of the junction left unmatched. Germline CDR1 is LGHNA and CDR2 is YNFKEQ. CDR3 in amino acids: CASSQGQGAYNEQFF. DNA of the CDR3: TGTGCCAGCAGCCAAGGACAGGGGGCCTACAATGAGCAGTTCTTC.

The CDR3 is CATSGLLDSYNEQFF. In DNA, the CDR3 is TGTGCCACCAGTGGGCTTCTAGACTCCTACAATGAGCAGTTCTTC. This chain links TRBV24-1 with TRBJ2-1; D not resolved. Trimming cost V 5 bases and J 0 bases, with 10 bases left between them. CDR1 is KGHDR, CDR2 SFDVKD, per germline. The CDR3 is made up of 15 amino acids.

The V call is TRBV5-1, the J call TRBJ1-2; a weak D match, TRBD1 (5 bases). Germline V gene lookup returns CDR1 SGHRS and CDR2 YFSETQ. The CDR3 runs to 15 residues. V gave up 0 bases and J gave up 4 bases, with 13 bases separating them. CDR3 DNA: TGCGCCAGCAGCTTGGGTCGGCGGGACGGCTATGGCTACACCTTC. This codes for CASSLGRRDGYGYTF.

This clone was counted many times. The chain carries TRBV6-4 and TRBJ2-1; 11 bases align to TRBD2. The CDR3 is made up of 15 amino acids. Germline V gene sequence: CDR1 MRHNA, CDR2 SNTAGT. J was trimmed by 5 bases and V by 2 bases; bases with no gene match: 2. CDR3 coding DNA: TGTGCCAGCAGTGACAGACTAGCGGGACACAATGAGCAGTTCTTC. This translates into CASSDRLAGHNEQFF.

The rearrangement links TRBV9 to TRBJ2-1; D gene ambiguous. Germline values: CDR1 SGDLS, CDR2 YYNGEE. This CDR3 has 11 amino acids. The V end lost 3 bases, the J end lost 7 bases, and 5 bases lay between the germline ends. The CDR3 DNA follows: TGTGCCAGCAGCGCCAATAATGAGCAGTTCTTC. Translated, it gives CASSANNEQFF.

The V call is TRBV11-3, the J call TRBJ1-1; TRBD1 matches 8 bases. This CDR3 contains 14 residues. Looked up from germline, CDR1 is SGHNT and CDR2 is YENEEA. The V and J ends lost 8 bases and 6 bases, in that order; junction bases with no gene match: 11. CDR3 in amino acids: CASQAGTGGPEAFF. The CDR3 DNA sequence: TGTGCCAGCCAAGCCGGGACAGGCGGTCCTGAAGCTTTCTTT.

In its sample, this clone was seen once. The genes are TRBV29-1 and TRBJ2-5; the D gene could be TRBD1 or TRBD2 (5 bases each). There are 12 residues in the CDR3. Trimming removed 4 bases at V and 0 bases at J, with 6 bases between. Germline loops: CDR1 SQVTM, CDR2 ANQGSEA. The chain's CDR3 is CSVGGYQETQYF. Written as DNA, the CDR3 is TGCAGCGTTGGGGGGTACCAAGAGACCCAGTACTTC.

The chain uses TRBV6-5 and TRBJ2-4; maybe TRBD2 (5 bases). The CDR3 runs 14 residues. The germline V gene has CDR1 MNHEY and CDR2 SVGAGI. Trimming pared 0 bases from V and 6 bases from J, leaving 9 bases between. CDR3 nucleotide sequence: TGTGCCAGCAGTTACTCGAGGGAGATAAACATTCAGTACTTC. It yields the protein CASSYSREINIQYF.

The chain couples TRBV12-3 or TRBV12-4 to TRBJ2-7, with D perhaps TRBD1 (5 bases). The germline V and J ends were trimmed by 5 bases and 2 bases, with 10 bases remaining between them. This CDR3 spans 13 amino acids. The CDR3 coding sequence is TGTGCCAGCAGTCCCAGGGTGACCTACGAGCAGTACTTC. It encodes CASSPRVTYEQYF.

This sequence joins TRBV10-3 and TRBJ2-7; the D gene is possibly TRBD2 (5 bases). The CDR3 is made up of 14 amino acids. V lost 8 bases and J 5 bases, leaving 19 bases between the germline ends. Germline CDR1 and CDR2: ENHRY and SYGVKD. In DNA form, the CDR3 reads TGTGCCATCGGGCCCGGGGTGATGGGAAACGAGCAGTACTTC. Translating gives CAIGPGVMGNEQYF.

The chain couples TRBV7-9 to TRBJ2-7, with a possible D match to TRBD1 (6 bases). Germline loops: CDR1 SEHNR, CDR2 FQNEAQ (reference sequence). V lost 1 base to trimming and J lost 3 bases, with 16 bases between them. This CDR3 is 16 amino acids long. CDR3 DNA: TGTGCCAGCAGCTTAGTCCCATACCGGGACAACTACGAGCAGTACTTC. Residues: CASSLVPYRDNYEQYF.

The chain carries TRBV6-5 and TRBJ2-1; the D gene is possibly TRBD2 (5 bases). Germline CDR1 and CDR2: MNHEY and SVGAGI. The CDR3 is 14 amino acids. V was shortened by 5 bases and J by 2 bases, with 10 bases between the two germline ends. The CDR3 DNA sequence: TGTGCCAGCAGTCGGGATCCGACCTACAATGAGCAGTTCTTC. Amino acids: CASSRDPTYNEQFF.

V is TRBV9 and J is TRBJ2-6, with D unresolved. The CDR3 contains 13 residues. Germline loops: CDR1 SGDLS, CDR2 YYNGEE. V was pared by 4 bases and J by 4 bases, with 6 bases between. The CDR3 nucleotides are TGTGCCAGCAGCACCCAGGGGGCCAACGTCCTGACTTTC. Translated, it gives CASSTQGANVLTF.

The CDR3 sequence is CASSLAQGLAEITYNEQFF. As DNA, the CDR3 is TGTGCCAGCAGCTTAGCGCAGGGACTAGCGGAGATTACCTACAATGAGCAGTTCTTC. V is TRBV7-6 and J is TRBJ2-1, with TRBD2 identical over 11 bases. The CDR3 has 19 amino acids. Trimming cost V 0 bases and J 2 bases; bases outside gene matches: 9. Germline CDR1 is SGHVS and CDR2 is FNYEAQ. The full variable domain, in which reference TRBV7-6 and TRBJ2-1 provide the parts outside the CDR3, is GAGVSQSPRYKVTKRGQDVALRCDPISGHVSLYWYRQALGQGPEFLTYFNYEAQQDKSGLPNDRFSAERPEGSISTLTIQRTEQRDSAMYRCASSLAQGLAEITYNEQFFGPGTRLTVL.

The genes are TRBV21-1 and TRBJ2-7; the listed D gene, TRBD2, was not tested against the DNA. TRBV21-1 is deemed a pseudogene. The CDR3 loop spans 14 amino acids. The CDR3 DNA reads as TGTGCCAGCAGCAAAGCGGGAGGATGCTACGAGCAGTACTTC. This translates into CASSKAGGCYEQYF.

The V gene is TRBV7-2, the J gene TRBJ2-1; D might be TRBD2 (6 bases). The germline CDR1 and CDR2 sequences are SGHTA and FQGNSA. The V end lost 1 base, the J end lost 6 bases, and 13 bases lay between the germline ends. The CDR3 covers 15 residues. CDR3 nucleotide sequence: TGTGCCAGCAGCTTAGAGGGACTCCTGACCAATGAGCAGTTCTTC. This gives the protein CASSLEGLLTNEQFF.

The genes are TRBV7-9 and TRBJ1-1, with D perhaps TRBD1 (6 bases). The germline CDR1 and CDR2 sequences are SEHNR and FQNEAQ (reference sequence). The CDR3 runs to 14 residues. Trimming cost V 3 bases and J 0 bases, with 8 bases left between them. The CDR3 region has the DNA TGTGCCAGCAGCTTCCGACAGGTGAACACTGAAGCTTTCTTT. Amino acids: CASSFRQVNTEAFF.

CDR3 amino acids: CASSSEGSSYNEQFF. Here the CDR3 DNA reads TGTGCCAGCAGCTCCGAGGGAAGCTCCTACAATGAGCAGTTCTTC. The chain joins TRBV11-3 to TRBJ2-1, with D perhaps TRBD2 (5 bases). Trimming took off 4 bases at V and 0 bases at J, with 10 bases between the two ends. Germline values: CDR1 SGHNT, CDR2 YENEEA. The CDR3 runs to 15 residues.

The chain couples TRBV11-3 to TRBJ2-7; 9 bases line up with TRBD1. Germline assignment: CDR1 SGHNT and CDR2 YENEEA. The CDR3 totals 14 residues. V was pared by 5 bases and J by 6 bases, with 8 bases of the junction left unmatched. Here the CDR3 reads CASSPSTGGGEQYF. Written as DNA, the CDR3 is TGTGCCAGCAGCCCCAGCACAGGGGGCGGCGAGCAGTACTTC.

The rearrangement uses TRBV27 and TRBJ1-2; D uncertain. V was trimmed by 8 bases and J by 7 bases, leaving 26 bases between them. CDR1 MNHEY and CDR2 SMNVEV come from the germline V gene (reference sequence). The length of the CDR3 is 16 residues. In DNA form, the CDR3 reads TGTGCCAGCGCTCCACAAACCCCCCCTACTATAAGTGGCTACACCTTC. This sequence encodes CASAPQTPPTISGYTF.